This T cell receptor beta chain was observed in a study of blood T cell repertoires in COVID-19. Trimming pared 6 bases from V and 1 base from J, leaving 13 bases between. The CDR3 length is 14 residues. Germline V lookup: CDR1 SGHRS, CDR2 YFSETQ. Assay: immunoSEQ multiplex PCR; the TCRdb copy retains only in-frame clones and omits some. Among about 120,000 clones listed, about 79% were seen once. Sequencing used peripheral blood. The J gene is TRBJ2-5, the V gene TRBV5-1, with D perhaps TRBD1 (6 bases). The source is a man between 65 and 85 years old with acute or convalescent COVID-19. CDR3 in DNA: TGCGCCAGCACCCCCCGGACAGCCCAAGAGACCCAGTACTTC. Its protein product is CASTPRTAQETQYF.